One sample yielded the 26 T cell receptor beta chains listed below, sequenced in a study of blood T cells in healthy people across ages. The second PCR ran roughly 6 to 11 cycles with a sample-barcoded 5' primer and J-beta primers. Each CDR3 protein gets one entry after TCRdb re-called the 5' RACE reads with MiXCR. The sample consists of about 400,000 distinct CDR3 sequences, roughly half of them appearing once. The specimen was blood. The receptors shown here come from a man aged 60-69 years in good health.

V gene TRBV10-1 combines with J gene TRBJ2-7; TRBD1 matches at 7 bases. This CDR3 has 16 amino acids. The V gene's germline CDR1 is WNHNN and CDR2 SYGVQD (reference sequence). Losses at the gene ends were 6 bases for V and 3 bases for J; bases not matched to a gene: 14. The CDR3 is CASSTDRERPSYEQYF. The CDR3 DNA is TGCGCCAGCAGCACTGACAGGGAGAGGCCAAGCTACGAGCAGTACTTC.

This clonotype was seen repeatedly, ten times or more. CDR3 residues: CASSLRDSISYEQYF. As DNA, the CDR3 is TGTGCCAGCAGCTTACGGGACAGTATCTCCTACGAGCAGTACTTC. This chain links TRBV7-8 with TRBJ2-7; 7 nucleotides align to TRBD1. The CDR3 spans 15 residues. V was clipped by 2 bases and J by 0 bases; unmatched bases: 4. In germline, CDR1 is SGHVS, CDR2 FQNEAQ.

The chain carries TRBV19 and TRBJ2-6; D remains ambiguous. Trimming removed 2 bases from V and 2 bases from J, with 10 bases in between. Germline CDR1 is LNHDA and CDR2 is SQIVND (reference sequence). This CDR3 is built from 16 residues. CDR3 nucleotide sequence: TGTGCCAGTAGTATAAAAAGAAGCGCTGGGGCCAACGTCCTGACTTTC. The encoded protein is CASSIKRSAGANVLTF.

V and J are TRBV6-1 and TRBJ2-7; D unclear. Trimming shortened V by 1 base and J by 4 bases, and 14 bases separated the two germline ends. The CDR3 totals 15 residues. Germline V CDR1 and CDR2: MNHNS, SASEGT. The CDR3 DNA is TGTGCCAGCAGTGAAGGGGCAGGTGGGATGTACGAGCAGTACTTC. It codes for CASSEGAGGMYEQYF.

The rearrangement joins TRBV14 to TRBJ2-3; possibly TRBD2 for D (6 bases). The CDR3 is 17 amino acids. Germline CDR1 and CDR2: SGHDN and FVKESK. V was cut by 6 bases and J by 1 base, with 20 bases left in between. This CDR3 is CASSPLLPGVGTDTQYF. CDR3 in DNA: TGTGCCAGCAGTCCTCTCCTCCCGGGGGTCGGCACAGATACGCAGTATTTT.

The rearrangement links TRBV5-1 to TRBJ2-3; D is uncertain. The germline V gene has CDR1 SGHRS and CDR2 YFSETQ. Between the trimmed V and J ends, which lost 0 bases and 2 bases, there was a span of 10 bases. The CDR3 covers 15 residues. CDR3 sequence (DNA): TGCGCCAGCAGCTTGGCTGGAACCGACACAGATACGCAGTATTTT. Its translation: CASSLAGTDTDTQYF.

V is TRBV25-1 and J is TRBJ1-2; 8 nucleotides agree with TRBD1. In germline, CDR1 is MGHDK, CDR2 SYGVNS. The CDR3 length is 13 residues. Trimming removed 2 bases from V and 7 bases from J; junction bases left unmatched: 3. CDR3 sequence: CASSEQGAVGYTF. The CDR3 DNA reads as TGTGCCAGCAGTGAACAGGGGGCCGTTGGCTACACCTTC.

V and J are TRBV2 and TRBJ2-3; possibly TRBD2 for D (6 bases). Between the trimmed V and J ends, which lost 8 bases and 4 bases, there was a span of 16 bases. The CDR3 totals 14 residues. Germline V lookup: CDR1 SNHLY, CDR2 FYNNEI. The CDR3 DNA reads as TGTGCCAGCGGAGGGTCCGTTTCACCAGATACGCAGTATTTT. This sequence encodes CASGGSVSPDTQYF. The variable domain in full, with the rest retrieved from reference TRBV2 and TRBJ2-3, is EPEVTQTPSHQVTQMGQEVILRCVPISNHLYFYWYRQILGQKVEFLVSFYNNEISEKSEIFDDQFSVERPDGSNFTLKIRSTKLEDSAMYFCASGGSVSPDTQYFGPGTRLTVL.

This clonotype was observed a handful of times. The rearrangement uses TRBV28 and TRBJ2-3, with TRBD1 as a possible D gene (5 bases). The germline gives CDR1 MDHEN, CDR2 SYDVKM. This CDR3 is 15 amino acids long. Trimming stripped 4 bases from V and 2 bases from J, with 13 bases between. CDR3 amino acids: CASSSPDTYTDTQYF. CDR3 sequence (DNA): TGTGCCAGCAGTTCCCCGGACACCTACACAGATACGCAGTATTTT.

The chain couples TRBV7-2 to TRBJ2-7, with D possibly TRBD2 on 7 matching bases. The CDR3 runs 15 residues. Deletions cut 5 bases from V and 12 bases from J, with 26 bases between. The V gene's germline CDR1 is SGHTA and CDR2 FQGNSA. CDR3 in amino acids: CASSQGGGAKNIRYF. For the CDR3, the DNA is TGTGCCAGCAGCCAAGGGGGGGGTGCCAAAAACATTCGGTACTTC.

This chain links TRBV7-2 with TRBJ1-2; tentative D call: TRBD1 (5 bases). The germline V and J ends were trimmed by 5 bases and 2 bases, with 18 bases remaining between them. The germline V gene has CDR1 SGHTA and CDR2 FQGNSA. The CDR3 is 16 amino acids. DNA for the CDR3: TGTGCCAGCAGCCCAGGAGGGGCATTCCCCAACTATGGCTACACCTTC. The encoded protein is CASSPGGAFPNYGYTF.

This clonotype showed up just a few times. This CDR3 reads CASSPRWSAHGDTGELFF. The CDR3 region has the DNA TGTGCCAGCAGCCCCCGTTGGAGCGCCCACGGGGATACCGGGGAGCTGTTTTTT. The chain carries TRBV9 and TRBJ2-2, with D possibly TRBD2 on 5 matching bases. The CDR3 extends over 18 amino acids. Trimming took off 4 bases at V and 5 bases at J, with 24 bases between the two ends. Germline V gene lookup returns CDR1 SGDLS and CDR2 YYNGEE.

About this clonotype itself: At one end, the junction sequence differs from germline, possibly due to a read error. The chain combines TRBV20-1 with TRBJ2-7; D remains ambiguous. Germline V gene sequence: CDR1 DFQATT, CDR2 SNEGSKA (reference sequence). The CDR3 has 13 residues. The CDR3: CSARELRTYEQYF. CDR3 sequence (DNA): TGCAGTGCTCGAGAATTACGAACCTACGAGCAGTACTTC.

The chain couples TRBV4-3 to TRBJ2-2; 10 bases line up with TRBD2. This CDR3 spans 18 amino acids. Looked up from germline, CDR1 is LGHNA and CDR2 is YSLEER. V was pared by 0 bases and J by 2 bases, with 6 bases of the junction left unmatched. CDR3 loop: CASSQDRLAGVNTGELFF. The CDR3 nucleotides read TGCGCCAGCAGCCAAGATCGCCTAGCGGGAGTTAACACCGGGGAGCTGTTTTTT.

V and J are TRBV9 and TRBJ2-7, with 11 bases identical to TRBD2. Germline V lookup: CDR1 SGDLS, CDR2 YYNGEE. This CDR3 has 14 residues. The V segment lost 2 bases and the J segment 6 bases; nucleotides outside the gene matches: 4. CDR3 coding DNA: TGTGCCAGCAGCGTCCTTAGCGGGAGGGGCGAGCAGTACTTC. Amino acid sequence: CASSVLSGRGEQYF.

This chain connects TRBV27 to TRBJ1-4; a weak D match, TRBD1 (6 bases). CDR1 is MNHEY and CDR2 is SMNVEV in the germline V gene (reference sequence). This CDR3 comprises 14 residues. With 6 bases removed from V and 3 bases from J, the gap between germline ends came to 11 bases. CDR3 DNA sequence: TGTGCCAGCAGCGACAGGCCGCCTAATGAAAAACTGTTTTTT. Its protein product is CASSDRPPNEKLFF.

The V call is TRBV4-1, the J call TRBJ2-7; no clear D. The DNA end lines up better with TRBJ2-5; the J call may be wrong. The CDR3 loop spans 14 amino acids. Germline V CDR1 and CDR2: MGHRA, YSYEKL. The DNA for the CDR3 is TGCGCCAGCAGCCAAGCTGGCCCCGCACGGACCCAGTACTTC. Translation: CASSQAGPARTQYF.

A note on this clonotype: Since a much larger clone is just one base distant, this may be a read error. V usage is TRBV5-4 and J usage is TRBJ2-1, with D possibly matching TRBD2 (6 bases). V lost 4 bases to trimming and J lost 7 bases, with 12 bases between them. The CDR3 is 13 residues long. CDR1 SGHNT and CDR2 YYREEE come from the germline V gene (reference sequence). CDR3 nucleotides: TGTGCCAGCAGCCGGGACTGTTCAAATGAGCAGTTCTTC. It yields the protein CASSRDCSNEQFF.

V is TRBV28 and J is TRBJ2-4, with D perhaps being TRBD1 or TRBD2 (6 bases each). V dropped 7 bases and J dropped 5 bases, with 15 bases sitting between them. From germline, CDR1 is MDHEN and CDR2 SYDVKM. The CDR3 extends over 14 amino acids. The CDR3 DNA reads TGTGCCAGCACCGGGGGCCGGGTCCAAAACATTCAGTACTTC. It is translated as CASTGGRVQNIQYF.

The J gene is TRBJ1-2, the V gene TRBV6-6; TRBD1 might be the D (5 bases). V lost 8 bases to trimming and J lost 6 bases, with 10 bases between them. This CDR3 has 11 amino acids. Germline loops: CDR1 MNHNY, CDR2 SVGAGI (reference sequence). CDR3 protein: CASGFRDGYTF. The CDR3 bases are TGTGCCAGCGGTTTCAGGGATGGCTACACCTTC.

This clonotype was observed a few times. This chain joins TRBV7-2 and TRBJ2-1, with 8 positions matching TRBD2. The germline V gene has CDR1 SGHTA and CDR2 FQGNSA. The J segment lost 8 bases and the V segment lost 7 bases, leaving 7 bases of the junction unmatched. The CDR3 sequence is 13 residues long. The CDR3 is CASNRIGRDEQFF. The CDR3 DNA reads TGTGCCAGCAACCGGATCGGGAGGGATGAGCAGTTCTTC.

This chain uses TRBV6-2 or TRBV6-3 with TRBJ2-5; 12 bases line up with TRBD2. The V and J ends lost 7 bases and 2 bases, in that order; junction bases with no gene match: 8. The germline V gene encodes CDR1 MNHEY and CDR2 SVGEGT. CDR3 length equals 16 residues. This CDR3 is CASINFGLAGQETQYF. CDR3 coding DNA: TGTGCCAGCATTAATTTCGGACTAGCGGGGCAAGAGACCCAGTACTTC.

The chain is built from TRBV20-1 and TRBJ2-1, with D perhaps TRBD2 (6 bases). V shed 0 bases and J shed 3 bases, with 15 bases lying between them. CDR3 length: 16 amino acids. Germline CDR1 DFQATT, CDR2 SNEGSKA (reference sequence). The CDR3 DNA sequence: TGCAGTGCTAGAGATGCCCCCTCGGACTACTACAATGAGCAGTTCTTC. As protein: CSARDAPSDYYNEQFF.

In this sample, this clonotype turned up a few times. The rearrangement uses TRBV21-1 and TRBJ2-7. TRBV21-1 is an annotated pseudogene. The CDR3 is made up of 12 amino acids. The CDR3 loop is CASSKGGYEQYF. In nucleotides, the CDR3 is TGTGCCAGCAGCAAAGGTGGCTACGAGCAGTACTTC.

The CDR3 spells CAVVRDRGSYEQYF. The CDR3 DNA reads TGTGCCGTCGTAAGGGACAGGGGTTCCTACGAGCAGTACTTC. The chain has TRBV10-3 and TRBJ2-7, with 10 bases fitting TRBD1. CDR1 is ENHRY, CDR2 SYGVKD, per germline. This CDR3 is 14 amino acids long. V trimming: 11 bases; J trimming: 1 base; junction bases outside the gene matches: 8.

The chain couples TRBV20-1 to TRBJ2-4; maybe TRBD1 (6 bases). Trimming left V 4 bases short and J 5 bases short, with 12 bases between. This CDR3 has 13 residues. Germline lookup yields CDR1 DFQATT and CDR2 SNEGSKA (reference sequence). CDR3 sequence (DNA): TGCAGTGCTATAGGGGGAGTAGAAAACATTCAGTACTTC. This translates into CSAIGGVENIQYF.